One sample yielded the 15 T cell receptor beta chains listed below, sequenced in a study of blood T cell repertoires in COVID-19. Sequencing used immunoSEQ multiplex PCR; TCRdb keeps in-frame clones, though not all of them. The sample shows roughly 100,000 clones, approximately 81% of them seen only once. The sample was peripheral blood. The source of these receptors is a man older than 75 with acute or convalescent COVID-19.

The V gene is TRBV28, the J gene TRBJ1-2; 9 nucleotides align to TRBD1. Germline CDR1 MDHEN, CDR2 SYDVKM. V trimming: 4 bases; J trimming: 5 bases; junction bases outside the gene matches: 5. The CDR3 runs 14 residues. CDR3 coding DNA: TGTGCCAGCAGTTCCCCCGGGACAGGGTATGGCTACACCTTC. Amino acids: CASSSPGTGYGYTF.

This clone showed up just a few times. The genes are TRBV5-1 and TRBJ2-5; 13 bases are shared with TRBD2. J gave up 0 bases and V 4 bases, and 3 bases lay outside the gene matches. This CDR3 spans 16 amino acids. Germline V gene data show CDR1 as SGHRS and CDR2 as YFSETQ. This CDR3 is CASSAGTSGDQETQYF. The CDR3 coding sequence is TGCGCCAGCAGCGCCGGGACTAGCGGGGACCAAGAGACCCAGTACTTC.

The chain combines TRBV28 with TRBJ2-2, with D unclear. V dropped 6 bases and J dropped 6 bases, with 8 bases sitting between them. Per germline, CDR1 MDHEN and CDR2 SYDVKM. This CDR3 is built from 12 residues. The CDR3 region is CASRKTAGELFF. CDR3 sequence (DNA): TGTGCCAGCAGAAAAACGGCCGGGGAGCTGTTTTTT.

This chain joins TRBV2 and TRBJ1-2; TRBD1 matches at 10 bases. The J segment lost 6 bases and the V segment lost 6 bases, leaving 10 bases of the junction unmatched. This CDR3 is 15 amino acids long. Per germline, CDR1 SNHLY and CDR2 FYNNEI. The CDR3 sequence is CASRALPGTGDGYTF. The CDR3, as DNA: TGTGCCAGCAGGGCCCTCCCCGGGACAGGGGATGGCTACACCTTC.

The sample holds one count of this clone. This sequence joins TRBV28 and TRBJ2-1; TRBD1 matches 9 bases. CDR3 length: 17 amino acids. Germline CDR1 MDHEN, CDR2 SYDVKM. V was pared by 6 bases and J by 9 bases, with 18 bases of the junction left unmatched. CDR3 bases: TGTGCCAGCAGCCAGAGACCAACGACAGGGGGAGATGGTGAGCAGTTCTTC. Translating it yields CASSQRPTTGGDGEQFF.

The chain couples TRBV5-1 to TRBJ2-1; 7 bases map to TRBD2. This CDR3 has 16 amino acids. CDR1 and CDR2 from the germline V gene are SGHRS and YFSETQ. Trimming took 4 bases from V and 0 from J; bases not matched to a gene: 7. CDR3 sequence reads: CASSPASGSSYNEQFF. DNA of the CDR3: TGCGCCAGCAGCCCCGCTAGCGGCAGCTCCTACAATGAGCAGTTCTTC.

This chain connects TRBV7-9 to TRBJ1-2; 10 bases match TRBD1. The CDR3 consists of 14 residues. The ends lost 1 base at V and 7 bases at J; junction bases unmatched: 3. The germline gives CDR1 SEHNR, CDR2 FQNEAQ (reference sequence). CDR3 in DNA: TGTGCCAGCAGCTTAGGCCGGGACAGGGGTGGCTACACCTTC. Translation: CASSLGRDRGGYTF.

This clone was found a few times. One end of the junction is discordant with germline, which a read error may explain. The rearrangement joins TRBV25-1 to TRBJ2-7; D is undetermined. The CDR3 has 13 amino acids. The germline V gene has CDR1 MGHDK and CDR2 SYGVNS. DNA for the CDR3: TGTGCCAGCAGTGAATATAACGGGTACGGGCAGTACTTC. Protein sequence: CASSEYNGYGQYF.

The CDR3 DNA reads as TGTGCCAGCACCGAGGGTCTAGCGGAATACGAGCAGTACTTC. This codes for CASTEGLAEYEQYF. The chain recombines TRBV2 with TRBJ2-7; 7 bases fit TRBD2. Germline trimming cut 7 bases from V and 4 bases from J; bases unmatched to any gene: 10. The CDR3 consists of 14 residues. Germline V CDR1 and CDR2: SNHLY, FYNNEI.

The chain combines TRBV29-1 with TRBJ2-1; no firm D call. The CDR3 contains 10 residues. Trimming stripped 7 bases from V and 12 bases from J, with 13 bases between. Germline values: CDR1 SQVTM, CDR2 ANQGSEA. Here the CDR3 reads CSGSLGVQFF. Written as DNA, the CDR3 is TGCAGCGGAAGCCTAGGCGTGCAGTTCTTC.

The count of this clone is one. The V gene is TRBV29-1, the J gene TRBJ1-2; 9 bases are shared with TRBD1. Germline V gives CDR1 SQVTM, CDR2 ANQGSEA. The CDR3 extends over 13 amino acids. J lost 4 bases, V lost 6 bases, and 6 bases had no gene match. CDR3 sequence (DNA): TGCAGCGTAGACAGGGGGTATACCTATGGCTACACCTTC. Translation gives CSVDRGYTYGYTF.

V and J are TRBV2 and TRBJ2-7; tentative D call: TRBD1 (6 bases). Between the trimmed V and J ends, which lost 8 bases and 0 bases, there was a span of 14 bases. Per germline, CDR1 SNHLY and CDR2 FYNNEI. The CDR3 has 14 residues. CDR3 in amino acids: CASARQASSYEQYF. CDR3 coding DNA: TGTGCCAGCGCCAGACAGGCGAGCTCCTACGAGCAGTACTTC.

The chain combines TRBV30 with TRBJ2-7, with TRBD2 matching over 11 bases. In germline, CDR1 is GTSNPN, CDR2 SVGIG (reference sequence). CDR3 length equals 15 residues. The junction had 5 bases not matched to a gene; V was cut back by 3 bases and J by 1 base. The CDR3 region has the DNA TGTGCCTGGAGCCTGGGACTAGCGGATTCCTACGAGCAGTACTTC. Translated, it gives CAWSLGLADSYEQYF.

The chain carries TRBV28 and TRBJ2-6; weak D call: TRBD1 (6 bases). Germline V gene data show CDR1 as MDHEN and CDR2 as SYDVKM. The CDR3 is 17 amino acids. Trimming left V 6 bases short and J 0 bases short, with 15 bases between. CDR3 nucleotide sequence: TGTGCCAGCAGCATAACCCAGGGGAGCTCTGGGGCCAACGTCCTGACTTTC. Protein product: CASSITQGSSGANVLTF.

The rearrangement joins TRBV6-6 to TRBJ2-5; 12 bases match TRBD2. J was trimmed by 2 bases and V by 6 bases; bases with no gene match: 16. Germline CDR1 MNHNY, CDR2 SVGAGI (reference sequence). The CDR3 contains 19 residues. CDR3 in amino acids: CASSSRGGRGLAGQETQYF. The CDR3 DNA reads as TGTGCCAGCAGCTCCCGAGGGGGTCGAGGACTAGCGGGGCAAGAGACCCAGTACTTC.